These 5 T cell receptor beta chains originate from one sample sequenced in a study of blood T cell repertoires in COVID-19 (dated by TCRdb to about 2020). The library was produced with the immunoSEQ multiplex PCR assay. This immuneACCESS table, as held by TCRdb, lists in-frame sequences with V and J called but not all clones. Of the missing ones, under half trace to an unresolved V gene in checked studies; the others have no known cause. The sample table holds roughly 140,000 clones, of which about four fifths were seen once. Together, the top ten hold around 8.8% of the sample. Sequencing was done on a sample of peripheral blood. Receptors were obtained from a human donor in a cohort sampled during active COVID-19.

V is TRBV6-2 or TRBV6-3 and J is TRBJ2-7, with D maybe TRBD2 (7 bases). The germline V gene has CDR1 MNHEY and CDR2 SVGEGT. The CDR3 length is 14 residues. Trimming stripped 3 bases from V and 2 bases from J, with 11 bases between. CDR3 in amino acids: CASSYWGGPYEQYF. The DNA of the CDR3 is TGTGCCAGCAGTTATTGGGGGGGCCCCTACGAGCAGTACTTC.

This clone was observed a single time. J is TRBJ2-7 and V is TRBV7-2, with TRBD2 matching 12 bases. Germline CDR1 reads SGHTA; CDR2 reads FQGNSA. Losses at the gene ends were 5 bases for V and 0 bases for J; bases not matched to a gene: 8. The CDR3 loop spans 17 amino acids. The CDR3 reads CASSLTSGRSPSYEQYF. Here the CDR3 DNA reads TGTGCCAGCAGCCTAACTAGCGGGAGGTCCCCCTCCTACGAGCAGTACTTC.

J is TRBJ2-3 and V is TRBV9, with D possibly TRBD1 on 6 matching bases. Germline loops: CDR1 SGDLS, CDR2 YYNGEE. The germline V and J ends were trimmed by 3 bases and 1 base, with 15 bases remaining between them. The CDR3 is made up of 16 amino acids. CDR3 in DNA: TGTGCCAGCAGCGGGGCTGGGGGACATCGCACAGATACGCAGTATTTT. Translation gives CASSGAGGHRTDTQYF.

The CDR3: CASSPPSYGTRNNEQFF. CDR3 sequence (DNA): TGTGCCAGCAGTCCCCCCTCCTATGGGACTCGGAATAATGAGCAGTTCTTC. The chain has TRBV28 and TRBJ2-1; D possibly corresponds to TRBD2 (6 bases). The CDR3 runs 17 residues. Germline V gives CDR1 MDHEN, CDR2 SYDVKM. Trimming took off 5 bases at V and 7 bases at J, with 24 bases between the two ends.

CDR3 coding DNA: TGTGCCAGCAGTCGTTCCGGGACTAGCGCCCACGAGCAGTACTTC. Its protein product is CASSRSGTSAHEQYF. The chain combines TRBV6-2 or TRBV6-3 with TRBJ2-7; TRBD2 aligns across 10 bases. CDR3 length: 15 residues. Germline values: CDR1 MNHEY, CDR2 SVGEGT. The V and J ends lost 5 bases and 5 bases, in that order; junction bases with no gene match: 9.